These 30 T cell receptor beta chains were sequenced from one sample in a study of T cells in Graves' hyperthyroidism and ophthalmopathy. Amplification of TCR beta CDR3 regions used RNA as the template. The primer set for the first-round RT-PCR of the TCR CDR3 was HTBI. MiXCR was run by TCRdb on the multiplex PCR reads, yielding one entry per CDR3 protein. This table has about 720,000 distinct CDR3 sequences, around a sixth appearing once. Sequencing was carried out using blood. These receptors came from a woman aged 45-59 years with Graves' hyperthyroidism that later progressed to Graves' ophthalmopathy.

This clonotype has more than one count but fewer than ten. The germline gene is not matched at one end of the junction; a read error may be the cause. The chain links TRBV20-1 to TRBJ2-1, with 9 bases fitting TRBD2. CDR3 length equals 19 residues. Germline-derived CDR1 and CDR2 are DFQATT and SNEGSKA (reference sequence). DNA of the CDR3: TGCAGTGCTAGTAGGGTTAGCGGGGGCCCCCCCCCTGGGTACAATCAGCAGTTCTTC. Its translation: CSASRVSGGPPPGYNQQFF.

This clonotype appeared a single time. The CDR3 reads CASLDRGRTNYGYTF. For the CDR3, the DNA is TGTGCCAGCCTGGACAGGGGGCGCACGAACTATGGCTACACCTTC. This chain uses TRBV2 with TRBJ1-2, with TRBD1 identical over 11 bases. The V and J ends lost 8 bases and 2 bases, in that order; junction bases with no gene match: 7. Germline V gene sequence: CDR1 SNHLY, CDR2 FYNNEI. The CDR3 spans 15 residues.

This clonotype was picked up a small number of times. The rearrangement joins TRBV7-6 to TRBJ2-5; D may be TRBD1 (7 bases). Germline loops: CDR1 SGHVS, CDR2 FNYEAQ. The CDR3 contains 14 residues. V was clipped by 5 bases and J by 4 bases, with 14 bases between them. CDR3 in DNA: TGTGCCAGCAGCCCAGGGGGGCGGGTAGAGACCCAGTACTTC. Translating gives CASSPGGRVETQYF.

V and J are TRBV29-1 and TRBJ2-2; TRBD1 matches 7 bases. Trimming cost V 0 bases and J 1 base; bases outside gene matches: 5. The CDR3 has 16 amino acids. Germline loops: CDR1 SQVTM, CDR2 ANQGSEA. Here the CDR3 reads CSVEDSDRVNTGELFF. The CDR3 DNA reads TGCAGCGTTGAAGATAGTGACAGGGTGAACACCGGGGAGCTGTTTTTT.

The rearrangement joins TRBV6-5 to TRBJ2-7; tentatively, D is TRBD1 (7 bases). Between the trimmed V and J ends, which lost 0 bases and 0 bases, there was a span of 18 bases. The germline V gene has CDR1 MNHEY and CDR2 SVGAGI. The CDR3 is 18 residues long. The CDR3: CASSYSTSQGGLSYEQYF. DNA of the CDR3: TGTGCCAGCAGTTACTCGACGAGTCAGGGGGGCCTCTCCTACGAGCAGTACTTC.

This clonotype was counted at least ten times. This chain uses TRBV11-2 with TRBJ1-6; 7 bases fit TRBD1. Germline CDR1 SGHAT, CDR2 FQNNGV. The CDR3 is 14 amino acids. V gave up 5 bases and J gave up 7 bases; unmatched junction bases: 5. The CDR3 region is CASSQGTVNSPLHF. In nucleotides, the CDR3 is TGTGCCAGCAGCCAGGGGACAGTAAATTCACCCCTCCACTTT. Looking up the rest from reference TRBV11-2 and TRBJ1-6 gives the full variable domain: EAGVAQSPRYKIIEKRQSVAFWCNPISGHATLYWYQQILGQGPKLLIQFQNNGVVDDSQLPKDRFSAERLKGVDSTLKIQPAKLEDSAVYLCASSQGTVNSPLHFGNGTRLTVT.

This clonotype was observed at least ten times. V is TRBV7-2 and J is TRBJ2-2; D is undetermined. The germline gives CDR1 SGHTA, CDR2 FQGNSA. The CDR3 has 14 amino acids. V was shortened by 4 bases and J by 3 bases, with 9 bases between the two germline ends. The CDR3: CASSYWADTGELFF. The CDR3 DNA sequence: TGTGCCAGCAGCTATTGGGCGGACACCGGGGAGCTGTTTTTT. The full variable domain, completed using reference TRBV7-2 and TRBJ2-2, is GAGVSQSPSNKVTEKGKDVELRCDPISGHTALYWYRQSLGQGLEFLIYFQGNSAPDKSGLPSDRFSAERTGGSVSTLTIQRTQQEDSAVYLCASSYWADTGELFFGEGSRLTVL.

This clonotype appeared many times. The V call is TRBV11-2, the J call TRBJ2-7; 9 positions match TRBD1. Germline trimming cut 5 bases from V and 7 bases from J; bases unmatched to any gene: 9. Germline V gene data show CDR1 as SGHAT and CDR2 as FQNNGV. There are 14 residues in the CDR3. Here the CDR3 DNA reads TGTGCCAGCAGCCCTCGGTGGACAGGGGAAGAGCAGTACTTC. Its translation: CASSPRWTGEEQYF.

The chain uses TRBV24-1 and TRBJ2-7; 7 bases agree with TRBD1. The CDR3 covers 15 residues. The V and J ends lost 6 bases and 2 bases, in that order; junction bases with no gene match: 9. Germline loops: CDR1 KGHDR, CDR2 SFDVKD. As DNA, the CDR3 is TGTGCCACCAGTCCCGCCGGGCAGGGGGCCTACGAGCAGTACTTC. Translated, it gives CATSPAGQGAYEQYF.

This clonotype was picked up one time. This sequence joins TRBV9 and TRBJ2-1, with D unclear. The CDR3 is made up of 13 amino acids. V was shortened by 4 bases and J by 9 bases, with 14 bases between the two germline ends. Germline V gives CDR1 SGDLS, CDR2 YYNGEE. The chain's CDR3 is CASSPTPESEQFF. DNA for the CDR3: TGTGCCAGCAGCCCGACACCGGAGAGTGAGCAGTTCTTC.

This clonotype turned up a few times. This chain uses TRBV20-1 with TRBJ2-1, with D perhaps TRBD1 (6 bases). This CDR3 has 14 amino acids. Trimming took off 1 base at V and 3 bases at J, with 10 bases between the two ends. Germline V gene sequence: CDR1 DFQATT, CDR2 SNEGSKA (reference sequence). In nucleotides, the CDR3 is TGCAGTGCTAGAGCCAGGGGTATCTACAATGAGCAGTTCTTC. Translated: CSARARGIYNEQFF.

The rearrangement joins TRBV7-9 to TRBJ1-5, with a possible D match to TRBD1 (5 bases). Deletions cut 1 base from V and 2 bases from J, with 15 bases between. CDR3 length: 17 residues. CDR1 and CDR2 (germline): SEHNR, FQNEAQ (reference sequence). CDR3 DNA sequence: TGTGCCAGCAGCTTAGGTCGGCAGGGAGAAGGCAATCAGCCCCAGCATTTT. Translated: CASSLGRQGEGNQPQHF.

This rearrangement joins TRBV20-1 to TRBJ2-1; 12 positions match TRBD2. Per the germline V gene, CDR1 is DFQATT and CDR2 is SNEGSKA (reference sequence). This CDR3 has 17 residues. The V gene end was trimmed by 2 bases and the J gene end by 4 bases; junction bases not matched to a gene: 9. The CDR3 loop reads CSARTTLAGGAYNEQFF. The CDR3 coding sequence is TGCAGTGCTAGAACTACCCTAGCGGGGGGGGCTTACAATGAGCAGTTCTTC.

This clonotype came up once. The chain recombines TRBV7-9 with TRBJ1-4; D not certain. Germline CDR1 reads SEHNR; CDR2 reads FQNEAQ (reference sequence). V was trimmed by 8 bases and J by 0 bases, leaving 10 bases between them. This CDR3 comprises 14 residues. CDR3 bases: TGTGCCAGCGTCTCGGCAGCAACTAATGAAAAACTGTTTTTT. This translates into CASVSAATNEKLFF.

This clonotype was found many times. V is TRBV2 and J is TRBJ1-1, with unresolved D. Trimming took 7 bases from V and 5 from J, leaving 20 bases between them. The germline CDR1 and CDR2 sequences are SNHLY and FYNNEI. The CDR3 contains 15 residues. In nucleotides, the CDR3 is TGTGCCAGCAAGTGGGGTTCAGAACGAGGGACTGAAGCTTTCTTT. Encoded protein: CASKWGSERGTEAFF.

The table lists this clonotype with many counts. V gene TRBV12-3 or TRBV12-4 combines with J gene TRBJ1-6; perhaps TRBD1 as D (6 bases). V lost 5 bases and J 9 bases, leaving 17 bases between the germline ends. The CDR3 spans 15 residues. The CDR3 spells CASSRGSSGVSPLHF. Written as DNA, the CDR3 is TGTGCCAGCAGTCGGGGCTCCTCAGGGGTTTCACCCCTCCACTTT.

This sequence joins TRBV5-1 and TRBJ1-2, with unresolved D. The CDR3 has 15 amino acids. CDR1 and CDR2 (germline): SGHRS, YFSETQ. Trimming cost V 1 base and J 7 bases, with 17 bases left between them. CDR3 coding DNA: TGCGCCAGCAGCTTGAGTACGGACCATAAGGGTGGCTACACCTTC. Translation: CASSLSTDHKGGYTF.

V is TRBV2 and J is TRBJ1-5, with 7 bases lining up with TRBD1. The CDR3 covers 18 residues. V lost 5 bases to trimming and J lost 0 bases; unmatched junction nucleotides: 13. Germline CDR1 and CDR2: SNHLY and FYNNEI. The CDR3 loop is CASSSDRDSNYSNQPQHF. The CDR3 nucleotides read TGTGCCAGCAGTTCCGACCGGGACAGCAATTATAGCAATCAGCCCCAGCATTTT.

J is TRBJ2-1 and V is TRBV7-3; D possibly corresponds to TRBD1 (5 bases). CDR1 and CDR2 (germline): SGHTA, FQGTGA. The V gene lost 5 bases and the J gene lost 7 bases, with 15 bases spanning the gap. CDR3 length equals 14 residues. CDR3 in DNA: TGTGCCAGCAGCCCACTGACGTCAGGGAATGAGCAGTTCTTC. This translates into CASSPLTSGNEQFF.

Regarding this clonotype: A much larger clone differs from this one at a single base, so this may be a read error. The V call is TRBV20-1, the J call TRBJ1-1; D not resolved. Per the germline V gene, CDR1 is DFQATT and CDR2 is SNEGSKA (reference sequence). This CDR3 region has 13 residues. This CDR3 is CSARESGWAEASF. The CDR3 nucleotides read TGCAGTGCTAGAGAGTCAGGATGGGCTGAAGCTTCCTTT.

Only a few counts were recorded for this clonotype. The V gene is TRBV6-1, the J gene TRBJ2-1; no clear D gene. CDR1 is MNHNS and CDR2 is SASEGT in the germline V gene. The CDR3 is made up of 15 amino acids. The germline V and J ends were trimmed by 2 bases and 0 bases, with 8 bases remaining between them. CDR3 sequence reads: CASSETFSSYNEQFF. The CDR3 nucleotides are TGTGCCAGCAGTGAAACTTTCAGCTCCTACAATGAGCAGTTCTTC.

This chain joins TRBV12-3 or TRBV12-4 and TRBJ1-6, with 7 bases matching TRBD1. This CDR3 spans 14 amino acids. Unmatched junction bases numbered 2, after V lost 4 bases and J lost 5 bases. The CDR3 spells CASSWTGDNSPLHF. For the CDR3, the DNA is TGTGCCAGCAGTTGGACAGGAGATAATTCACCCCTCCACTTT.

Ten or more counts support this clonotype. This CDR3 is CASSLAPVRDSYEQYF. The DNA for the CDR3 is TGCGCCAGCAGCTTGGCCCCAGTCAGGGACTCCTACGAGCAGTACTTC. V and J are TRBV5-1 and TRBJ2-7, with a possible D match to TRBD1 (5 bases). Per germline, CDR1 SGHRS and CDR2 YFSETQ. The germline V and J ends were trimmed by 0 bases and 0 bases, with 13 bases remaining between them. This CDR3 has 16 amino acids.

This clonotype has just a few counts. V is TRBV12-3 or TRBV12-4 and J is TRBJ2-7; D tentatively reads TRBD1 or TRBD2 (6 bases each). V was trimmed by 3 bases and J by 5 bases, leaving 14 bases between them. The CDR3 totals 14 residues. CDR3 region: CASSLVQGGDEQYF. DNA for the CDR3: TGTGCCAGCAGTTTGGTACAGGGAGGAGACGAGCAGTACTTC.

The chain has TRBV18 and TRBJ2-2; a weak D match, TRBD1 (5 bases). CDR3 length: 19 amino acids. V was trimmed by 5 bases and J by 8 bases, leaving 30 bases between them. Germline assignment: CDR1 KGHSH and CDR2 LQKENI. CDR3 DNA sequence: TGTGCCAGCTCAACACGGAGCTTAACAGGCGATCTCTATTCTGGGGAGCTGTTTTTT. Protein product: CASSTRSLTGDLYSGELFF.

This clonotype was observed many times. The CDR3 region is CSASQTENQPQHF. In nucleotides, the CDR3 is TGCAGTGCTAGCCAGACTGAAAATCAGCCCCAGCATTTT. This rearrangement joins TRBV20-1 to TRBJ1-5; no clear D. The CDR3 covers 13 residues. Between the trimmed V and J ends, which lost 3 bases and 4 bases, there was a span of 10 bases. Germline loops: CDR1 DFQATT, CDR2 SNEGSKA (reference sequence).

The J gene is TRBJ1-4, the V gene TRBV30; D ambiguous. The CDR3 loop spans 10 amino acids. Germline V lookup: CDR1 GTSNPN, CDR2 SVGIG (reference sequence). Trimming shortened V by 1 base and J by 8 bases, and 2 bases separated the two germline ends. The CDR3 sequence: CAWSEEKLFF. CDR3 nucleotides: TGTGCCTGGAGTGAAGAAAAACTGTTTTTT.

This sequence joins TRBV20-1 and TRBJ2-3, with no clear D. This CDR3 has 13 amino acids. Trimming took 2 bases from V and 2 from J, leaving 8 bases between them. CDR1 and CDR2 (germline): DFQATT, SNEGSKA (reference sequence). CDR3: CSARLWDTDTQYF. The CDR3, as DNA: TGCAGTGCTAGACTTTGGGACACAGATACGCAGTATTTT.

The chain links TRBV27 to TRBJ2-7; 7 bases are shared with TRBD1. CDR3 size: 14 residues. The germline V gene has CDR1 MNHEY and CDR2 SMNVEV (reference sequence). J gave up 3 bases and V 4 bases, and 6 bases lay outside the gene matches. The CDR3 DNA is TGTGCCAGCAGTTCGTGGGACAGCAGCTACGAGCAGTACTTC. It codes for CASSSWDSSYEQYF.

The V call is TRBV11-2, the J call TRBJ2-5, with 15 nucleotides matching TRBD2. The junction had 6 bases not matched to a gene; V was cut back by 5 bases and J by 5 bases. The CDR3 runs 16 residues. Germline V gene sequence: CDR1 SGHAT, CDR2 FQNNGV. In nucleotides, the CDR3 is TGTGCCAGCAGCGGACTAGCGGGGGGGCTTATGGAGACCCAGTACTTC. Its protein product is CASSGLAGGLMETQYF.